These 14 T cell receptor beta chains originate from one sample sequenced in a study of blood T cell repertoires in COVID-19. Sequencing was performed with immunoSEQ multiplex PCR; in TCRdb, only in-frame clones are kept and a portion is missing. In the table there are approximately 240,000 clones, around 80% of which are singletons. Sequenced: peripheral blood. The receptors were sampled from a woman aged 25 to 45 with COVID-19, enrolled during active disease.

This chain uses TRBV5-1 with TRBJ2-3; the match to TRBD2 covers 11 bases. Germline CDR1 SGHRS, CDR2 YFSETQ. The junction had 9 bases not matched to a gene; V was cut back by 4 bases and J by 5 bases. This CDR3 has 16 residues. This CDR3 reads CASSDGTSGGGDTQYF. CDR3 in DNA: TGCGCCAGCAGCGACGGGACTAGCGGAGGAGGAGATACGCAGTATTTT.

The chain is built from TRBV18 and TRBJ2-1; 7 bases match TRBD2. V lost 5 bases and J lost 6; bases outside the gene matches: 7. Germline CDR1 is KGHSH and CDR2 is LQKENI. The CDR3 runs to 14 residues. The CDR3 nucleotides read TGTGCCAGCTCAGTGGGAGGGCTGTTCAATGAGCAGTTCTTC. It codes for CASSVGGLFNEQFF.

This chain connects TRBV7-9 to TRBJ2-5, with a possible D match to TRBD2 (6 bases). Deletions cut 5 bases from V and 2 bases from J, with 18 bases between. The CDR3 runs to 16 residues. CDR1 SEHNR and CDR2 FQNEAQ come from the germline V gene (reference sequence). Here the CDR3 reads CASSLRVSSGQETQYF. In DNA, the CDR3 is TGTGCCAGCAGCCTTAGGGTTAGTAGCGGACAAGAGACCCAGTACTTC.

V is TRBV2 and J is TRBJ2-3; 13 positions agree with TRBD2. This CDR3 has 16 residues. V shed 5 bases and J 1 base; nucleotides not matched to a gene: 3. Germline-derived CDR1 and CDR2 are SNHLY and FYNNEI. CDR3 loop: CASSRTSGGRTDTQYF. For the CDR3, the DNA is TGTGCCAGCAGTAGGACTAGCGGGGGCCGCACAGATACGCAGTATTTT.

The V gene is TRBV7-9, the J gene TRBJ2-2; D might be TRBD2 (7 bases). Germline values: CDR1 SEHNR, CDR2 FQNEAQ (reference sequence). The CDR3 length is 16 residues. V lost 2 bases to trimming and J lost 1 base, with 11 bases between them. The CDR3 here is CASSLRGGRNTGELFF. As DNA, the CDR3 is TGTGCCAGCAGCTTAAGGGGGGGCCGGAACACCGGGGAGCTGTTTTTT.

The chain recombines TRBV2 with TRBJ2-5; D might be TRBD2 (6 bases). Germline CDR1 and CDR2: SNHLY and FYNNEI. With 4 bases removed from V and 2 bases from J, the gap between germline ends came to 17 bases. The CDR3 totals 16 residues. The CDR3 DNA reads as TGTGCCAGCAGTGGTGGTGTAGGCGGGGAACAAGAGACCCAGTACTTC. It codes for CASSGGVGGEQETQYF.

A few counts support this clone. The chain carries TRBV27 and TRBJ1-1; D remains ambiguous. Germline CDR1 reads MNHEY; CDR2 reads SMNVEV (reference sequence). The CDR3 has 18 residues. Deletions cut 0 bases from V and 1 base from J, with 18 bases between. In nucleotides, the CDR3 is TGTGCCAGCAGTTTATCTGCGATCAGGCTGCTTGGGAACACTGAAGCTTTCTTT. Translating it yields CASSLSAIRLLGNTEAFF.

V gene TRBV28 combines with J gene TRBJ1-2; 9 bases line up with TRBD1. After removal of 7 bases from V and 5 bases from J, the junction contained 11 bases not matched to a gene. The CDR3 runs 15 residues. Germline V gene sequence: CDR1 MDHEN, CDR2 SYDVKM. CDR3 protein: CASNLPGQGGYGYTF. In nucleotides, the CDR3 is TGTGCCAGCAACTTACCGGGACAGGGCGGGTATGGCTACACCTTC.

This clone was detected once. V is TRBV13 and J is TRBJ2-3; 9 bases are shared with TRBD2. Germline V lookup: CDR1 PRHDT, CDR2 FYEKMQ (reference sequence). The CDR3 consists of 16 residues. Trimming cost V 2 bases and J 2 bases; bases outside gene matches: 5. CDR3 nucleotide sequence: TGTGCCAGCAGCTTACGGGCGGGGGGGCACACAGATACGCAGTATTTT. Protein product: CASSLRAGGHTDTQYF.

This rearrangement joins TRBV5-6 to TRBJ2-7; D is uncertain. The germline gives CDR1 SGHDT, CDR2 YYEEEE. The length of the CDR3 is 12 residues. Deletions cut 3 bases from V and 2 bases from J, with 6 bases between. CDR3 region: CASSSRAYEQYF. As DNA, the CDR3 is TGTGCCAGCAGCTCTCGAGCCTACGAGCAGTACTTC.

The gene calls are TRBV12-3 or TRBV12-4 and TRBJ2-7, with D perhaps matching TRBD1 (5 bases). The CDR3 has 13 amino acids. V dropped 4 bases and J dropped 6 bases, with 13 bases sitting between them. CDR3 sequence: CASSSGQGPEQYF. CDR3 nucleotide sequence: TGTGCCAGCAGTTCAGGGCAGGGCCCCGAGCAGTACTTC.

The V call is TRBV5-1, the J call TRBJ1-3; unclear D gene. Per the germline V gene, CDR1 is SGHRS and CDR2 is YFSETQ. Trimming cost V 0 bases and J 0 bases, with 13 bases left between them. The CDR3 runs 17 residues. CDR3 amino acids: CASSLGLTSPSGNTIYF. As DNA, the CDR3 is TGCGCCAGCAGCTTGGGCCTTACGAGCCCCTCTGGAAACACCATATATTTT.

J is TRBJ2-5 and V is TRBV7-6; possible D gene TRBD1, 6 bases. With 4 bases removed from V and 2 bases from J, the gap between germline ends came to 20 bases. The CDR3 runs 17 residues. The germline gives CDR1 SGHVS, CDR2 FNYEAQ. This CDR3 is CASSSHARTGLQETQYF. The DNA for the CDR3 is TGTGCCAGCAGCTCCCATGCCCGCACAGGGCTGCAAGAGACCCAGTACTTC.

V is TRBV2 and J is TRBJ1-1; D is perhaps TRBD1 (6 bases). The CDR3 has 14 amino acids. With 6 bases removed from V and 5 bases from J, the gap between germline ends came to 16 bases. Germline V lookup: CDR1 SNHLY, CDR2 FYNNEI. The CDR3, as DNA: TGTGCCAGCAGGGGGGACACTTCGGGGACTGAAGCTTTCTTT. Protein: CASRGDTSGTEAFF.